A selection of T cell receptor beta chains follows, all from one sample in a study of shared clonotypes between healthy human individuals. Assay: immunoSEQ multiplex PCR; the TCRdb copy retains only in-frame clones and omits some. The data show more than 2,000,000 clones, 85% to 95% seen once. The specimen was naive CD4+ T cells from PBMCs. The receptor source for this set is a man aged 18 to 30 in good health. Some clones in this sample may be carry-over from other donors' samples. The CDR3 runs from the conserved cysteine through the conserved F or W. D genes are given only for firm matches. For some rows the clone size is stated as once, few or many, or as a class when expanded; others skip it.

j_gene: TRBJ2-1
d_gene: TRBD2
abundance: .
v_gene: TRBV7-2
CDR3aa: CASSLTSGIYNEQFF
CDR3nt: TGTGCCAGCAGCTTAACTAGCGGGATCTACAATGAGCAGTTCTTC

j_gene: TRBJ2-7
d_gene: .
abundance: .
v_gene: TRBV7-2
CDR3aa: CASSFLLGAYEQYF
CDR3nt: TGTGCCAGCAGCTTCTTGCTAGGCGCGTACGAGCAGTACTTC

j_gene: TRBJ2-7
d_gene: TRBD2
abundance: .
v_gene: TRBV28
CDR3aa: CASSYRRGGWTYEQYF
CDR3nt: TGTGCCAGCAGTTACCGGCGGGGGGGATGGACCTACGAGCAGTACTTC

j_gene: TRBJ2-7
d_gene: .
abundance: .
v_gene: TRBV6-1
CDR3aa: CASSERGAGYEQYF
CDR3nt: TGTGCCAGCAGTGAAAGGGGCGCGGGCTACGAGCAGTACTTC

j_gene: TRBJ1-4
d_gene: .
abundance: .
v_gene: TRBV15
CDR3aa: CATSRAPGGANEKLFF
CDR3nt: TGTGCCACCAGCAGGGCCCCTGGGGGGGCTAATGAAAAACTGTTTTTT

j_gene: TRBJ2-3
d_gene: TRBD1
abundance: .
v_gene: TRBV10-2
CDR3aa: CASGPDRGFTDTQYF
CDR3nt: TGCGCCAGCGGTCCGGACAGGGGCTTCACAGATACGCAGTATTTT

j_gene: TRBJ2-3
d_gene: .
abundance: .
v_gene: TRBV19
CDR3aa: CASSRVLGTDTQYF
CDR3nt: TGTGCCAGTAGTCGTGTCCTAGGCACAGATACGCAGTATTTT

j_gene: TRBJ2-3
d_gene: TRBD2
abundance: .
v_gene: TRBV5-1
CDR3aa: CASSLSSGRATDTQYF
CDR3nt: TGCGCCAGCAGCTTATCTAGCGGGAGGGCCACAGATACGCAGTATTTT

j_gene: TRBJ2-2
d_gene: .
abundance: .
v_gene: TRBV7-2
CDR3aa: CASSLRAGDFGELFF
CDR3nt: TGTGCCAGCAGCTTGAGGGCTGGGGACTTCGGGGAGCTGTTTTTT

j_gene: TRBJ2-7
d_gene: .
abundance: .
v_gene: TRBV4-3
CDR3aa: CASSHDLAGAYEQYF
CDR3nt: TGCGCCAGCAGCCACGATCTGGCAGGGGCCTACGAGCAGTACTTC

j_gene: TRBJ2-5
d_gene: TRBD2
abundance: .
v_gene: TRBV2
CDR3aa: CASSGGGLETQYF
CDR3nt: TGTGCCAGCAGTGGGGGGGGACTAGAGACCCAGTACTTC

j_gene: TRBJ1-2
d_gene: TRBD1
abundance: .
v_gene: TRBV6-5
CDR3aa: CASSISNRGFYGYTF
CDR3nt: TGTGCCAGCAGCATAAGCAACAGGGGATTCTATGGCTACACCTTC

j_gene: TRBJ1-1
d_gene: .
abundance: few
v_gene: TRBV4-2
CDR3aa: CASSQGRTVEAFF
CDR3nt: TGTGCCAGCAGCCAGGGACGGACAGTAGAAGCTTTCTTT

j_gene: TRBJ1-1
d_gene: TRBD1
abundance: .
v_gene: TRBV5-1
CDR3aa: CASSLAAGGTNTEAFF
CDR3nt: TGCGCCAGCAGCTTGGCGGCAGGGGGAACGAACACTGAAGCTTTCTTT

j_gene: TRBJ2-5
d_gene: .
abundance: once
v_gene: TRBV7-8
CDR3aa: CASSLAGFKVLETQYF
CDR3nt: TGTGCCAGCAGCTTAGCGGGGTTCAAGGTATTGGAGACCCAGTACTTC

j_gene: TRBJ2-1
d_gene: .
abundance: .
v_gene: TRBV10-3
CDR3aa: CAIRGTNSYNEQFF
CDR3nt: TGTGCCATCAGGGGCACTAACTCCTACAATGAGCAGTTCTTC

j_gene: TRBJ2-2
d_gene: TRBD2
abundance: .
v_gene: TRBV7-9
CDR3aa: CASSFRREGGGELFF
CDR3nt: TGTGCCAGCAGCTTCCGAAGGGAGGGTGGCGGGGAGCTGTTTTTT

j_gene: TRBJ2-2
d_gene: .
abundance: .
v_gene: TRBV5-1
CDR3aa: CASSLAMNTGELFF
CDR3nt: TGCGCCAGCAGCTTGGCGATGAACACCGGGGAGCTGTTTTTT

j_gene: TRBJ2-7
d_gene: TRBD2
abundance: .
v_gene: TRBV5-4
CDR3aa: CASSTTSGRLGEQYF
CDR3nt: TGTGCCAGCAGCACGACTAGCGGGAGATTGGGCGAGCAGTACTTC

j_gene: TRBJ2-7
d_gene: .
abundance: .
v_gene: TRBV4-1
CDR3aa: CASSQGGLPLYEQYF
CDR3nt: TGCGCCAGCAGCCAAGGCGGATTACCCCTATACGAGCAGTACTTC

j_gene: TRBJ1-1
d_gene: .
abundance: .
v_gene: TRBV28
CDR3aa: CASSLSGSEAFF
CDR3nt: TGTGCCAGCAGTTTGTCGGGTTCTGAAGCTTTCTTT

j_gene: TRBJ1-2
d_gene: .
abundance: .
v_gene: TRBV14
CDR3aa: CASSPQGWHYGYTF
CDR3nt: TGTGCCAGCAGCCCACAGGGATGGCACTATGGCTACACCTTC

j_gene: TRBJ2-3
d_gene: .
abundance: once
v_gene: TRBV5-1
CDR3aa: CASSPLPGEREYF
CDR3nt: TGCGCCAGCAGCCCGCTTCCGGGAGAAAGAGAGTATTTT

j_gene: TRBJ2-7
d_gene: TRBD2
abundance: .
v_gene: TRBV6-6
CDR3aa: CASIPGLDQRQYF
CDR3nt: TGTGCCAGCATTCCCGGACTAGACCAGCGGCAGTACTTC

j_gene: TRBJ2-1
d_gene: TRBD2
abundance: .
v_gene: TRBV5-4
CDR3aa: CASSKSTSGSYNEQFF
CDR3nt: TGTGCCAGCAGCAAGTCGACTAGCGGCTCCTACAATGAGCAGTTCTTC

j_gene: TRBJ2-5
d_gene: .
abundance: .
v_gene: TRBV4-1
CDR3aa: CASSQGPGTHPQETQYF
CDR3nt: TGCGCCAGCAGCCAAGGTCCAGGGACTCATCCTCAAGAGACCCAGTACTTC

j_gene: TRBJ2-7
d_gene: .
abundance: .
v_gene: TRBV7-2
CDR3aa: CASSLDDYEQYF
CDR3nt: TGTGCCAGCAGCTTAGACGACTACGAGCAGTACTTC

j_gene: TRBJ2-1
d_gene: .
abundance: .
v_gene: TRBV9
CDR3aa: CASSVAGGSSGVEQFF
CDR3nt: TGTGCCAGCAGCGTAGCCGGGGGGTCCTCAGGGGTTGAGCAGTTCTTC

j_gene: TRBJ2-7
d_gene: TRBD1
abundance: once
v_gene: TRBV7-8
CDR3aa: CASSSGQGFYEQYF
CDR3nt: TGTGCCAGCAGCTCCGGACAGGGGTTCTACGAGCAGTACTTC

j_gene: TRBJ2-2
d_gene: TRBD1
abundance: once
v_gene: TRBV5-5
CDR3aa: CASRSTQGADTGELFF
CDR3nt: TGTGCCAGCAGATCCACCCAGGGGGCTGACACCGGGGAGCTGTTTTTT

j_gene: TRBJ1-1
d_gene: .
abundance: .
v_gene: TRBV7-2
CDR3aa: CASSFFRDHEAFF
CDR3nt: TGTGCCAGCAGCTTTTTCCGGGATCATGAAGCTTTCTTT

j_gene: TRBJ1-5
d_gene: .
abundance: .
v_gene: TRBV6-7
CDR3aa: CASSYPGPEPNQPQHF
CDR3nt: TGTGCCAGCAGTTACCCCGGACCGGAACCTAATCAGCCCCAGCATTTT

j_gene: TRBJ2-6
d_gene: .
abundance: .
v_gene: TRBV11-3
CDR3aa: CASSLGPTSGANVLTF
CDR3nt: TGTGCCAGCAGCTTAGGACCAACCTCTGGGGCCAACGTCCTGACTTTC